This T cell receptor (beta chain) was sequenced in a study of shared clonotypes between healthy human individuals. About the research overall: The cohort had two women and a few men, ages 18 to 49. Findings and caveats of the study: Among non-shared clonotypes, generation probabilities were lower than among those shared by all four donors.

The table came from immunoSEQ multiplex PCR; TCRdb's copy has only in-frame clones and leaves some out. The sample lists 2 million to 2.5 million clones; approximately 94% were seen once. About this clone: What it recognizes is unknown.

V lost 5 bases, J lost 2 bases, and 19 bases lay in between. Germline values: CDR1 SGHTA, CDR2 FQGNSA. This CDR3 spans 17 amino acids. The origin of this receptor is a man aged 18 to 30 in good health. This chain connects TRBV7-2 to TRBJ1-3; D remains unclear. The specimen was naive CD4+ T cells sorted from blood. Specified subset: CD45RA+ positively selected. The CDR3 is CASSLDGGSRPGNTIYF. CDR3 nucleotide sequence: TGTGCCAGCAGCCTGGACGGTGGGTCCCGTCCTGGAAACACCATATATTTT.